The sequence of this T cell receptor (beta chain) was determined in a study of T cells in Graves' hyperthyroidism and ophthalmopathy. TCR beta CDR3 regions were amplified from RNA. The study used the HTBI primer set for a first-round RT-PCR of the TCR CDR3. Each CDR3 protein is one row after TCRdb ran MiXCR on the multiplex PCR reads. The sample records approximately 690,000 distinct CDR3 sequences, less than 25% being singletons. Germline-derived CDR1 and CDR2 are LGHDT and YNNKEL (reference sequence). Trimming left V 1 base short and J 6 bases short, with 12 bases between. The CDR3 is 14 amino acids. The study left out patients who had uncontrolled infection, other autoimmune disease, pregnancy or lactation.

The receptor was isolated from a man younger than 40 with Graves' ophthalmopathy. The chain uses TRBV3-1 and TRBJ1-1; D gene unclear. The sequencing sample was made of blood. DNA for the CDR3: TGTGCCAGCAGCCAAGGGCAGTTAGGAGCTGAAGCTTTCTTT. Amino acid sequence: CASSQGQLGAEAFF.